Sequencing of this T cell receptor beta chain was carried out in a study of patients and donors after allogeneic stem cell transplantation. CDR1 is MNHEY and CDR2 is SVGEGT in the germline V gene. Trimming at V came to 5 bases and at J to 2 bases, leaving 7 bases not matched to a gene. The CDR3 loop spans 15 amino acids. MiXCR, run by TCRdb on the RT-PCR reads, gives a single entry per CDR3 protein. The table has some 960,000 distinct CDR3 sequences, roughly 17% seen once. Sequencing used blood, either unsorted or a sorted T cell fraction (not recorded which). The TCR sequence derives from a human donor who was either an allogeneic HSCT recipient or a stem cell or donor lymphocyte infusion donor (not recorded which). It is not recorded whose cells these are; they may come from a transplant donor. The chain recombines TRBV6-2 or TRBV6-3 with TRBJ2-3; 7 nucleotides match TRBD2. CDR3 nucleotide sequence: TGTGCCAGCAGTGGCCGGGGGGTTTACACAGATACGCAGTATTTT. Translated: CASSGRGVYTDTQYF.